This T cell receptor beta chain was captured in a study of control samples from healthy donors and cancer patients. V lost 0 bases and J lost 7, with 9 bases in between. Per the germline V gene, CDR1 is GTSNPN and CDR2 is SVGIG (reference sequence). This CDR3 contains 12 residues. Libraries were prepared by immunoSEQ multiplex PCR; TCRdb keeps only in-frame clonotypes and omits some of them. The table includes more than 75,000 clones, approximately 80% detected once. The TCR originated in a woman in her twenties or thirties in good health. Material: blood. V usage is TRBV30 and J usage is TRBJ1-1; tentatively, D is TRBD1 (6 bases). The CDR3 DNA is TGTGCCTGGAGTGTACAGGGAATTGAAGCTTTCTTT. Its protein is CAWSVQGIEAFF.